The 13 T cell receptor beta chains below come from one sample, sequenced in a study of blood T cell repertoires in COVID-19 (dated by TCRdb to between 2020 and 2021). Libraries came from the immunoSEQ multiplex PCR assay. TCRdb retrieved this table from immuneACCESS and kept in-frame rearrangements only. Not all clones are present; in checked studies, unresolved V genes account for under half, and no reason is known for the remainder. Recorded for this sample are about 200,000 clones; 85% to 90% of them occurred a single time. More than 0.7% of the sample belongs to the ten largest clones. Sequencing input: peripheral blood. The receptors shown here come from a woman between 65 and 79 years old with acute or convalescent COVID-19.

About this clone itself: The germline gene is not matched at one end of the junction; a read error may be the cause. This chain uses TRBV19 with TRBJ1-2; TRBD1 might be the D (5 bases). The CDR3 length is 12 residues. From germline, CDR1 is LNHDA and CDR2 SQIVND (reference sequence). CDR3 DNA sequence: TGTGCCAGTAGTATAGATCTCGGCAGGGCCGTCTTC. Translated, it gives CASSIDLGRAVF.

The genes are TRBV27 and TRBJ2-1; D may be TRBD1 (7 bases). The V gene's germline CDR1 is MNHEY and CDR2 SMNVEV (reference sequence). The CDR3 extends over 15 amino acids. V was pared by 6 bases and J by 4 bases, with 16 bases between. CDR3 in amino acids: CASRIQGGKYNEQFF. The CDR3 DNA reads TGTGCCAGCAGGATCCAGGGGGGAAAATACAATGAGCAGTTCTTC.

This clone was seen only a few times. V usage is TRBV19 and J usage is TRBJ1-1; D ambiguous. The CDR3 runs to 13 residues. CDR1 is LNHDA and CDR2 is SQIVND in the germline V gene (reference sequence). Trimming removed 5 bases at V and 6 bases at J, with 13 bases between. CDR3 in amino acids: CASSFPSSAEAFF. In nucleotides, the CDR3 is TGTGCCAGTAGTTTCCCCTCATCGGCTGAAGCTTTCTTT.

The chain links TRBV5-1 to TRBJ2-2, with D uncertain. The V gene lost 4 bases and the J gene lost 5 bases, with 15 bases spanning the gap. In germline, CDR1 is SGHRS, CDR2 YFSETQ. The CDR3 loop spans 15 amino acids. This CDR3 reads CASSPVGLVTGELFF. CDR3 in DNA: TGCGCCAGCAGCCCTGTGGGCCTCGTGACCGGGGAGCTGTTTTTT.

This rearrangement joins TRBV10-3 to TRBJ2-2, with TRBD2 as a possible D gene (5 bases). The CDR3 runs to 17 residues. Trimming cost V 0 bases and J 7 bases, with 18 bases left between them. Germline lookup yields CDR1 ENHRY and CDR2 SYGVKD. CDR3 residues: CAISESPRGKVGGELFF. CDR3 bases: TGTGCCATCAGTGAGTCGCCGCGAGGGAAGGTCGGCGGGGAGCTGTTTTTT.

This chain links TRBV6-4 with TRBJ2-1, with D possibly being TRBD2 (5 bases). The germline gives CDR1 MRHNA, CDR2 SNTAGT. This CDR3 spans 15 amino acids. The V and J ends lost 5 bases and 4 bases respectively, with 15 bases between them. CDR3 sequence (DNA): TGTGCCAGCAGTTCTAACGGGGAAACTTACAATGAGCAGTTCTTC. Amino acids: CASSSNGETYNEQFF.

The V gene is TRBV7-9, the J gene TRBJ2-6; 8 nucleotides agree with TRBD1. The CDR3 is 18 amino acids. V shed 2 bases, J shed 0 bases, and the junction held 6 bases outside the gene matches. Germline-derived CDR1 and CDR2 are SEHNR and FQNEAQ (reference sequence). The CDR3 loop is CASSLPGTGISGANVLTF. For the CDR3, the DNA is TGTGCCAGCAGCTTACCCGGGACAGGCATCTCTGGGGCCAACGTCCTGACTTTC.

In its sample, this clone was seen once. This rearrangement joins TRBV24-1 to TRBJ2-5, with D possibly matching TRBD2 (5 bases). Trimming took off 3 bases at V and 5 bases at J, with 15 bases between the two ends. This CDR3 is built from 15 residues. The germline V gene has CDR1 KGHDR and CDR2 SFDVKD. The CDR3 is CATSDLEGVRETQYF. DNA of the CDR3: TGTGCCACCAGTGATCTCGAGGGAGTGAGGGAGACCCAGTACTTC.

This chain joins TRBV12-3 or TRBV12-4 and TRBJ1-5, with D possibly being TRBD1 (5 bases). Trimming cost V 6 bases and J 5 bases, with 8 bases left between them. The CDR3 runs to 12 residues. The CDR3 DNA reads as TGTGCCAGCAGGGGCAGGGATCAGCCCCAGCATTTT. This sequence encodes CASRGRDQPQHF.

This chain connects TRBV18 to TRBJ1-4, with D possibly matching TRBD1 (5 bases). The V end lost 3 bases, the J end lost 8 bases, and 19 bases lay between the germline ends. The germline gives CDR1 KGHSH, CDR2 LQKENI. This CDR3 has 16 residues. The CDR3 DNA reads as TGTGCCAGCTCACCCGCCTCGGCGCACGGGGGGGAAAAACTGTTTTTT. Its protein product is CASSPASAHGGEKLFF.

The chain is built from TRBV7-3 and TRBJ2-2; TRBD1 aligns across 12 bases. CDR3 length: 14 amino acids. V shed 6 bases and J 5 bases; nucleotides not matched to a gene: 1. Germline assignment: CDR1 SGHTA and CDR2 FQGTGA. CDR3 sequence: CASRGQGATGELFF. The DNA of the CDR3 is TGTGCCAGCAGGGGACAGGGGGCAACCGGGGAGCTGTTTTTT. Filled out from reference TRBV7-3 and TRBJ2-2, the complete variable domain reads GAGVSQTPSNKVTEKGKYVELRCDPISGHTALYWYRQSLGQGPEFLIYFQGTGAADDSGLPNDRFFAVRPEGSVSTLKIQRTERGDSAVYLCASRGQGATGELFFGEGSRLTVL.

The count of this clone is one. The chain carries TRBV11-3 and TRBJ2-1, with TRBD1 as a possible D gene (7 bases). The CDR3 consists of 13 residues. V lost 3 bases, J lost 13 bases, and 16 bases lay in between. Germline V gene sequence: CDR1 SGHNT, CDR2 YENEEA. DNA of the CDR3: TGTGCCAGCAGCTTGGTCAGGGGGGCGCGTCAGTTCTTC. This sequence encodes CASSLVRGARQFF.

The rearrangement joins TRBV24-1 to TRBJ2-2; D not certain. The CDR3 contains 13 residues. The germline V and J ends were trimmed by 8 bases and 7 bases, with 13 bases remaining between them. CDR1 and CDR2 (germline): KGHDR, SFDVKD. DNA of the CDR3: TGTGCCACCATGGCCGGAGTGTACGGGGAGCTGTTTTTT. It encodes CATMAGVYGELFF.